This T cell receptor beta chain was observed in a study of T cells in Graves' hyperthyroidism and ophthalmopathy. Study-wide results and caveats: Peripheral blood also featured most of the thyroid clonotypes expanded above 0.001. A median approximately 6.5 months before onset, the model predicted ophthalmopathy. Ophthalmopathy stood apart from stable hyperthyroidism in a 13 V-J model.

V shed 1 base and J 3 bases; nucleotides not matched to a gene: 2. This CDR3 region has 14 residues. Over 18 months, lack of ophthalmopathy progression marked Graves' hyperthyroidism as stable. Regions amplified from RNA transcripts were the TCR beta CDR3 regions. HTBI primers were employed in a first-round RT-PCR of the TCR CDR3. TCRdb itself ran the multiplex PCR reads through MiXCR, one entry per CDR3 protein. This sample carries 700,000 or so distinct CDR3 sequences, 15% to 20% of them seen once, and the ten largest clones take 8.4%. This clonotype was detected many times. No antigen is known for it.

V usage is TRBV12-3 or TRBV12-4 and J usage is TRBJ2-7; 8 positions match TRBD2. Material: blood. The origin of this receptor is a man aged 18 to 29 with Graves' hyperthyroidism. CDR3 sequence: CASSLDSGDYEQYF. Here the CDR3 DNA reads TGTGCCAGCAGTTTAGATAGCGGGGACTACGAGCAGTACTTC.